The subject of this entry is one T cell receptor (beta chain). Generated by immunoSEQ multiplex PCR, the TCRdb table keeps only in-frame clones and is missing some. Seen here are about 300,000 clones, around 82% observed once, and the top ten hold approximately 9%. The sample originates from a study of blood T cell repertoires in COVID-19. The CDR3 is made up of 15 amino acids. Trimming took 0 bases from V and 6 from J; bases not matched to a gene: 8. From germline, CDR1 is SGDLS and CDR2 YYNGEE. The clonotype was recovered from a woman aged 45-65 years who had recovered from COVID-19. The material sequenced was peripheral blood. The rearrangement joins TRBV9 to TRBJ1-2, with 7 bases identical to TRBD1. CDR3 bases: TGTGCCAGCAGCGTAGAACAGGGGCGGGTGGATGGCTACACCTTC. It is translated as CASSVEQGRVDGYTF. The variable domain in full, with the rest retrieved from reference TRBV9 and TRBJ1-2, is DSGVTQTPKHLITATGQRVTLRCSPRSGDLSVYWYQQSLDQGLQFLIQYYNGEERAKGNILERFSAQQFPDLHSELNLSSLELGDSALYFCASSVEQGRVDGYTFGSGTRLTVV.